This is a list of T cell receptor beta chains from one sample in a study of identifying expanded T cells in peripheral blood. Data came from immunoSEQ multiplex PCR; TCRdb stores just in-frame clones and leaves some out. The sample records more than 75,000 clones, 85% to 90% being singletons. Sequenced sample: blood. The receptor source for this set is a person between 18 and 70 years old in good health. The CDR3 runs from the conserved cysteine through the conserved F or W. The order of the fields is J gene, V gene, D gene, clone size, CDR3 DNA, CDR3 protein. A D gene is named only where the DNA matches it firmly. Not all rows give a size; the values are once, few, many and, for expanded clones, a class.

>TRBJ2-3|TRBV7-9|-|-
TGTGCCAGCTTCAAGCAGGTTGCGGGGCCGGATACGCAGTATTTT
CASFKQVAGPDTQYF
>TRBJ2-2|TRBV5-1|TRBD1|-
TGCGCCAGCAGCTTGGTTACAGGGGGTACCGGGGAGCTGTTTTTT
CASSLVTGGTGELFF
>TRBJ2-7|TRBV29-1|TRBD1|-
TGCAGCGTTGAAGGGGACAGCTACGAGCAGTACTTC
CSVEGDSYEQYF
>TRBJ2-3|TRBV5-1|-|-
TGCGCCAGCAGCTTTCCGGGAAGCACAGATACGCAGTATTTT
CASSFPGSTDTQYF
>TRBJ1-5|TRBV5-5|TRBD1|-
TGTGCCAGCAGCTTGGGCGGGACAGGAGCCTATCAGCCCCAGCATTTT
CASSLGGTGAYQPQHF
>TRBJ1-1|TRBV28|TRBD1|-
TGTGCCAGCAGTTTAATGGGACAGGGGACTGAAGCTTTCTTT
CASSLMGQGTEAFF
>TRBJ2-3|TRBV4-2|-|-
TGTGCCAGCAGCCAAGAGCGGGGCACGCAGTATTTT
CASSQERGTQYF
>TRBJ1-4|TRBV11-2|-|-
TGTGCCAGCAGTCGGGACGCGGGTATAGAGGAAAAACTGTTTTTT
CASSRDAGIEEKLFF
>TRBJ2-3|TRBV11-1|-|few
TGTGCCAGCAGTAATGACCGCACAGATACGCAGTATTTT
CASSNDRTDTQYF
>TRBJ2-5|TRBV4-1|TRBD2|-
TGCGCCAGCAGCCGGGGTAGCGGGAATGAAGAGACCCAGTACTTC
CASSRGSGNEETQYF
>TRBJ2-3|TRBV29-1|-|-
TGCAGCGTGGGGGTCGGTTTCCCAGATACGCAGTATTTT
CSVGVGFPDTQYF
>TRBJ1-2|TRBV10-2|-|-
TGCGCCAGCAGTGAGAGGGCCGGGGGTGGCTACACCTTC
CASSERAGGGYTF
>TRBJ1-2|TRBV14|-|-
TGTGCCAGCAGCCAAGGCAGCTACTATGGCTACACCTTC
CASSQGSYYGYTF
>TRBJ1-1|TRBV6-1|TRBD1|-
TGTGCCAGCAGTCAGGGGGCAACGTTCGCCACTGAAGCTTTCTTT
CASSQGATFATEAFF
>TRBJ2-7|TRBV6-1|-|few
TGTGCCAGCATTGGGGTTCAAACGGGCAACTACGAGCAGTACTTC
CASIGVQTGNYEQYF
>TRBJ1-1|TRBV28|-|-
TGTGCCAGCAGTTTATCGAAACAGGGTGGAGGGACTGAAGCTTTCTTT
CASSLSKQGGGTEAFF
>TRBJ2-7|TRBV6-1|-|once
TGTGCCAGCAGTGAGGGGGATTCGGGCTACGAGCAGTACTTC
CASSEGDSGYEQYF
>TRBJ2-1|TRBV2|TRBD2|-
TGTGCCAGCAGGCCACTAGCGGGGGTGTACAATGAGCAGTTCTTC
CASRPLAGVYNEQFF
>TRBJ2-7|TRBV7-9|TRBD1|-
TGTGCCAGCAGCCCCCGGACAGGGGGAAACTCCTACGAGCAGTACTTC
CASSPRTGGNSYEQYF
>TRBJ2-5|TRBV7-9|-|once
TGTGCCAGCAGGGCCAGTAGGAAAGAGACCCAGTACTTC
CASRASRKETQYF
>TRBJ1-6|TRBV29-1|TRBD1|-
TGCAGCGTGCGGACCGGGACAGTCGATTCACCCCTCCACTTT
CSVRTGTVDSPLHF
>TRBJ2-4|TRBV28|-|-
TGTGCCAGCAGCTCCTGGTGGGGATTAGCCAAAAACATTCAGTACTTC
CASSSWWGLAKNIQYF
>TRBJ2-5|TRBV25-1|-|-
TGTGCCGCCGGAAAGGGGCCCCAAGAGACCCAGTACTTC
CAAGKGPQETQYF
>TRBJ2-1|TRBV7-9|-|-
TGTGCCAGCACCCCCCCGGGACCCCCCTACAATGAGCAGTTCTTC
CASTPPGPPYNEQFF
>TRBJ2-1|TRBV20-1|-|-
TGCAGTGCTAGCACCCCCAATGAGCAGTTCTTC
CSASTPNEQFF
>TRBJ2-7|TRBV9|-|-
TGTGCCAGCAGCGGGACAGGCGGGGCCGAGCAGTACTTC
CASSGTGGAEQYF
>TRBJ2-1|TRBV7-9|TRBD2|few
TGTGCCAGCAGCTCCGGACTAGATGGGAACAATGAGCAGTTCTTC
CASSSGLDGNNEQFF
>TRBJ2-5|TRBV19|TRBD2|-
TGTGCCAGTAGTGCGACTAGCGGGAGGCTCGGAGAGACCCAGTACTTC
CASSATSGRLGETQYF
>TRBJ2-2|TRBV7-3|TRBD1|-
TGTGCCAGCAGCTTAACGAGGGACAGGGCGAACACCGGGGAGCTGTTTTTT
CASSLTRDRANTGELFF
>TRBJ1-3|TRBV9|-|-
TGTGCCAGCAGCGACAGGCGTGGAAACACCATATATTTT
CASSDRRGNTIYF
>TRBJ2-5|TRBV5-1|-|-
TGCGCCAGCAGCTTGCAAGAGACCCAGTACTTC
CASSLQETQYF
>TRBJ1-2|TRBV29-1|-|-
TGCAGCGTTGAACGGAGCCCCATTTTCGGCTACACCTTC
CSVERSPIFGYTF
>TRBJ2-3|TRBV10-3|TRBD1|-
TGTGCCATCAGTGAGTCTCCGGGACAGGGCACAGATACGCAGTATTTT
CAISESPGQGTDTQYF
>TRBJ2-7|TRBV7-9|-|-
TGTGCCAGCAGCTTTATACAGGGAGGGGGCTACGAGCAGTACTTC
CASSFIQGGGYEQYF
>TRBJ1-5|TRBV4-1|-|-
TGCGCCAGCAGCAGCAGGGTAGGCAATCAGCCCCAGCATTTT
CASSSRVGNQPQHF
>TRBJ2-1|TRBV5-4|-|-
TGTGCCAGCAGCTTGGCCCTATCCGTAACAGGTAGGGGCAATGAGCAGTTCTTC
CASSLALSVTGRGNEQFF
>TRBJ1-1|TRBV7-8|-|-
TGTGCCAGCAGCTCGGGACTTCTTCTCATGAACACTGAAGCTTTCTTT
CASSSGLLLMNTEAFF
>TRBJ2-1|TRBV7-2|-|-
TGTGCCAGCAGCAGGGCCGGGGATGAGCAGTTCTTC
CASSRAGDEQFF
>TRBJ2-5|TRBV11-3|TRBD1|-
TGTGCCAGCAGCCCACGGACAGGGGGGGTCCAAGAGACCCAGTACTTC
CASSPRTGGVQETQYF
>TRBJ2-1|TRBV7-9|TRBD2|-
TGTGCCAGCAGCTTATTGCTCGGGACTAGCGGTAACAATGAGCAGTTCTTC
CASSLLLGTSGNNEQFF
>TRBJ1-2|TRBV5-1|-|-
TGCGCCAGCAGCCCGCAGGGAGAGGGTGGCTACACCTTC
CASSPQGEGGYTF
>TRBJ2-2|TRBV4-2|TRBD2|-
TGTGCCAGCAGCCAAGCCCCGGGTAGCGGGGGGCGGAACACCGGGGAGCTGTTTTTT
CASSQAPGSGGRNTGELFF
>TRBJ1-1|TRBV19|TRBD1|-
TGTGCCAGTAGTATGACAGGGTTGAACACTGAAGCTTTCTTT
CASSMTGLNTEAFF
>TRBJ1-6|TRBV5-4|-|-
TGTGCCAGCAGCCCGCGGACTGTTAATTCACCCCTCCACTTT
CASSPRTVNSPLHF
>TRBJ2-1|TRBV6-4|-|-
TGTGCCAGCAGTGACAAGCCAGGGGTGAATGAGCAGTTCTTC
CASSDKPGVNEQFF
>TRBJ1-5|TRBV6-4|TRBD1|-
TGTGCCAGCAGTGACCATGTTCAGGGGGAGGGCAATCAGCCCCAGCATTTT
CASSDHVQGEGNQPQHF
>TRBJ2-7|TRBV23-1|-|-
TGCGCCAGCAGTCAATCCTGCCGGGACACAGGCTACGAGCAGTACTTC
CASSQSCRDTGYEQYF
>TRBJ2-7|TRBV2|-|-
TGTGCCAGCAGTGAAGGGAGTTTCTACGAGCAGTACTTC
CASSEGSFYEQYF
>TRBJ2-7|TRBV4-2|TRBD2|-
TGTGCCAGCAGCCAAGGGCTAGCGGGAGGGCCCTACGAGCAGTACTTC
CASSQGLAGGPYEQYF
>TRBJ1-3|TRBV27|-|-
TGTGCCAGCAGTTTATTTCCTGGAAACACCATATATTTT
CASSLFPGNTIYF
>TRBJ2-2|TRBV30|-|-
TGTGCCTGGATGATAGGGGTCACCGGGGAGCTGTTTTTT
CAWMIGVTGELFF
>TRBJ1-1|TRBV18|-|-
TGTGCCAGCTCACCGTCATCGGGGGGCACTGAAGCTTTCTTT
CASSPSSGGTEAFF